The entry that follows covers one TCR beta chain sequence. Its antigen is unknown. Germline assignment: CDR1 SGDLS and CDR2 YYNGEE. The V and J ends lost 3 bases and 5 bases, in that order; junction bases with no gene match: 7. CDR3 size: 15 residues. Samples of blood were obtained at baseline, on cycle 4 day 1, and on cycle 7 day 1. TCRdb keeps only in-frame clones here, not all; method: immunoSEQ multiplex PCR. The table shows 52,000 or so clones, with around 94% occurring only once. The data stem from a study of OX40 agonist ivuxolimab in advanced cancers. Looking at the study overall: Participants averaged 60 years of age (range about 23 to 80) and were around 80% male.

Notes on the study in general: At 0.1 to 3.0 mg/kg and by week 6, CD4+ and CD8+ T cells in the blood had expanded clonally. CD8+ T cells (on average) carried more expanded clones than CD4+ T cells.

The rearrangement uses TRBV9 and TRBJ2-3; TRBD2 aligns across 9 bases. This specimen consisted of CD4+ or CD8+ T cells sorted from blood, obtained in a trial of the OX40 agonist ivuxolimab. The receptor comes from an adult with an advanced solid tumor such as melanoma, head and neck, liver or kidney cancer. DNA for the CDR3: TGTGCCAGCAGCGAAAGGGGACTAGCAATAGATACGCAGTATTTT. Its translation: CASSERGLAIDTQYF.